A selection of T cell receptor beta chains follows, all from one sample in a study of T-cell reconstitution after alpha-beta-depleted transplantation in children. TCRdb ran MiXCR on the PCR reads and lists one entry per CDR3 protein. The data contain about 27,000 distinct CDR3 sequences, roughly 6.3% of them singletons. The input for sequencing was PBMCs, mostly from graft donor cells, taken 180 days after TCRalphabeta/CD19-depleted stem cell transplant. These receptors all come from a male patient under 18 who had a stem cell transplant for acute myeloid leukemia, so the T cells may come from the graft donor. CDR3s include the opening cysteine and the closing phenylalanine or tryptophan. The order of the fields is clone size, V gene, J gene, D gene, CDR3 DNA, CDR3 protein. A D gene is named only where the DNA matches it firmly. Expanded clones get a size class; other rows say once, few or many, or leave the size out.

>many|TRBV5-1|TRBJ2-6|-
TGCGCCAGCAGGACAGGCCCTGTCTCTGGGGCCAACGTCCTGACTTTC
CASRTGPVSGANVLTF
>many|TRBV5-1|TRBJ2-3|-
TGCGCCAGCAGCTTGGATATCGGGGGAGGTACAGATACGCAGTATTTT
CASSLDIGGGTDTQYF
>many|TRBV30|TRBJ2-3|-
TGTGCCTGGTCACGGGATTTAGAAGATACGCAGTATTTT
CAWSRDLEDTQYF
>many|TRBV4-1|TRBJ2-2|TRBD2
TGCGCCAGCAGCCAAGATTGGACTAGCGGGCCTAACACCGGGGAGCTGTTTTTT
CASSQDWTSGPNTGELFF
>many|TRBV20-1|TRBJ1-5|-
TGCAGTGCTAGAGATAGTGCAGGGGCCCACAATCAGCCCCAGCATTTT
CSARDSAGAHNQPQHF
>many|TRBV30|TRBJ2-3|TRBD2
TGTGCCTGGACCTGGGGACTAAGTCCTAGCACAGATACGCAGTATTTT
CAWTWGLSPSTDTQYF
>many|TRBV6-1|TRBJ2-5|-
TGTGCCAGCAGTGAAGAGGGTGCGGGCAGAGAGACCCAGTACTTC
CASSEEGAGRETQYF
>many|TRBV19|TRBJ2-7|TRBD2
TGTGCCAGTAGTATAACGACGTCGACTAGCGGGTTCTACGAGCAGTACTTC
CASSITTSTSGFYEQYF
>many|TRBV19|TRBJ2-7|TRBD2
TGTGCCAGTAGTATAGTAGCGGGAGCAGGCAGCGAGCAGTACTTC
CASSIVAGAGSEQYF
>many|TRBV9|TRBJ2-2|TRBD2
TGTGCCAGCAGCGTAACCGCGGGAGGGCCGGCGAACACCGGGGAGCTGTTTTTT
CASSVTAGGPANTGELFF
>many|TRBV7-3|TRBJ1-1|-
TGTGCCAGCAGCCCAGTGCGGGAAAACACTGAAGCTTTCTTT
CASSPVRENTEAFF
>many|TRBV20-1|TRBJ2-6|-
TGCAGTGCTACTGGGGCCAACGTCCTGACTTTC
CSATGANVLTF
>many|TRBV7-3|TRBJ2-1|-
TGTGCCAGCAGCTTAATCCCAGCCGCTGAGCAGTTCTTC
CASSLIPAAEQFF
>many|TRBV7-3|TRBJ2-1|TRBD2
TGTGCCAGCAGCCCTATGGTACTAGCGGGAGTGAATGAGCAGTTCTTC
CASSPMVLAGVNEQFF
>many|TRBV7-9|TRBJ2-1|-
TGTGCCAGCAGCGAGGGGGCCTACAATGAGCAGTTCTTC
CASSEGAYNEQFF
>many|TRBV7-3|TRBJ2-1|-
TGTGCCAGCAGCTTAAACCGGGGGCGGGGTGAGCAGTTCTTC
CASSLNRGRGEQFF
>many|TRBV25-1|TRBJ2-7|TRBD2
TGTGCCAGCAGTGATATTAGCGGGAGATACGAGCAGTACTTC
CASSDISGRYEQYF
>many|TRBV28|TRBJ1-2|-
TGTGCCAGCAGTGCCCCGACGGAAAACTATGGCTACACCTTC
CASSAPTENYGYTF
>-|TRBV4-2|TRBJ2-7|-
TGTGCCAGGGGCCTTGTCCTCACAGGGACCTCCTCCTACGAGCAGTACTTC
CARGLVLTGTSSYEQYF
>many|TRBV29-1|TRBJ1-2|TRBD1
TGCAGTGTAACCGGGACAGGGGACCCCTATGGCTACACCTTC
CSVTGTGDPYGYTF
>many|TRBV5-6|TRBJ1-2|-
TGTGCCAGCAGCTTGGGCCAGCTGACGGGGGGCTACACCTTC
CASSLGQLTGGYTF
>many|TRBV29-1|TRBJ1-1|-
TGCAGCGCCTGGGACAAGAAGACTGAAGCTTTCTTT
CSAWDKKTEAFF
>medium-sized|TRBV12-3/TRBV12-4|TRBJ2-1|-
TGTGCCAGCCTCGGGATTGGAGGCCCCCGGCGGAATGAGCAGTTCTTC
CASLGIGGPRRNEQFF
>many|TRBV24-1|TRBJ2-5|-
TGTGCCACCAGTGCCCAGGGATGGGAGACCCAGTACTTC
CATSAQGWETQYF
>-|TRBV5-8|TRBJ2-3|TRBD2
TGTGCCAGCACCCTACGCCGGTCTAGCGGAACAGATACGCAGTATTTT
CASTLRRSSGTDTQYF
>many|TRBV27|TRBJ2-2|-
TGTGCCAGCAGTGACCGATCGAACACCGGGGAGCTGTTTTTT
CASSDRSNTGELFF
>many|TRBV12-5|TRBJ1-1|-
TGTGCTAGTGGAGTGGCGGGAACTGAAGCTTTCTTT
CASGVAGTEAFF
>many|TRBV7-2|TRBJ2-3|-
TGTGCCAGCAGCTTAGTCCGGGGGGCCATTACAGATACGCAGTATTTT
CASSLVRGAITDTQYF
>many|TRBV2|TRBJ2-3|TRBD2
TGTGCCAGCAGCCCCCTACGAGCGGGGGGGACAGATACGCAGTATTTT
CASSPLRAGGTDTQYF
>many|TRBV2|TRBJ1-4|-
TGTGCCAGCAGTGCCACAGGCATCAATGAAAAACTGTTTTTT
CASSATGINEKLFF
>many|TRBV3-1|TRBJ2-7|TRBD2
TGTGCCAGCAGCCAAGTAGCGGGGGCCTCCTACGAGCAGTACTTC
CASSQVAGASYEQYF
>many|TRBV4-2|TRBJ1-1|TRBD1
TGTGCCAGCAGCCCCCTGGGCAGGGGGCAACACACTGAAGCTTTCTTT
CASSPLGRGQHTEAFF
>-|TRBV7-9|TRBJ1-6|-
TGTGCCAGCAGCTCTCCACCGGGAATCTCCTATAATTCACCCCTCCACTTT
CASSSPPGISYNSPLHF
>many|TRBV10-3|TRBJ2-3|-
TGTGCCATCAGTAGAGGGATCGACACAGATACGCAGTATTTT
CAISRGIDTDTQYF
>many|TRBV5-4|TRBJ2-3|TRBD2
TGTGCCAGCAGCTTAGGCGGGAGAGAAGATACGCAGTATTTT
CASSLGGREDTQYF
>many|TRBV20-1|TRBJ2-3|-
TGCAGTGCTGGAAACCCCCAGGAGAGCACAGATACGCAGTATTTT
CSAGNPQESTDTQYF
>medium-sized|TRBV29-1|TRBJ2-3|TRBD2
TGCAGCGTTCAAGGGACTAGCGGGACAGATACGCAGTATTTT
CSVQGTSGTDTQYF
>many|TRBV7-2|TRBJ2-3|-
TGTGCCAGCAGCCCCGGGACAAGCACAGATACGCAGTATTTT
CASSPGTSTDTQYF
>many|TRBV27|TRBJ2-5|-
TGTGCCAGCAGTTTACGGTACCAAGAGACCCAGTACTTC
CASSLRYQETQYF
>many|TRBV6-5|TRBJ1-4|-
TGTGCCAGCAGTTACTTCGGCCCCCCTTCAACTAATGAAAAACTGTTTTTT
CASSYFGPPSTNEKLFF
>many|TRBV7-9|TRBJ1-2|-
TGTGCCAGCAGCTTTGAAAACTATGGCTACACCTTC
CASSFENYGYTF
>-|TRBV6-2/TRBV6-3|TRBJ1-2|-
TGTGCCAGCAGACTGGGGAGTTTGAGCTATGGCTATACCTTC
CASRLGSLSYGYTF
>many|TRBV7-2|TRBJ2-3|TRBD2
TGTGCCAGCAGCTCCCGGTCCAGCGGGACCTCAGATACGCAGTATTTT
CASSSRSSGTSDTQYF
>many|TRBV9|TRBJ2-1|TRBD2
TGTGCCAGCAGCGTAACAGGGACTAGCAATGAGCAGTTCTTC
CASSVTGTSNEQFF
>many|TRBV4-3|TRBJ1-3|-
TGCGCCAGCAGCCCCGCGTGGGGCAGGCTCGACTCTGGAAACACCATATATTTT
CASSPAWGRLDSGNTIYF
>-|TRBV20-1|TRBJ2-1|-
TGCAGTGCTAGAGATCAGCAAGGGGGCAATGAGCAGTTCTTC
CSARDQQGGNEQFF
>many|TRBV20-1|TRBJ2-7|TRBD2
TGCAGTGCCCACGGCCCCAGTCTCGGGGGGTTTCAGGTCTACGAGCAGTACTTC
CSAHGPSLGGFQVYEQYF